These 25 T cell receptor beta chains originate from one sample sequenced in a study of OX40 agonist ivuxolimab in advanced cancers. Assay: immunoSEQ multiplex PCR; the TCRdb copy retains only in-frame clones and omits some. This table has fewer than 85,000 clones, 70% to 90% appearing once. Sequenced here: CD4+ or CD8+ T cells sorted from blood, sampled in a trial of the OX40 agonist ivuxolimab. These receptors came from an adult with an advanced solid tumor such as melanoma, head and neck, liver or kidney cancer.

The chain is built from TRBV7-3 and TRBJ2-2; D is ambiguous. This CDR3 has 16 residues. Per germline, CDR1 SGHTA and CDR2 FQGTGA. Between the trimmed V and J ends, which lost 1 base and 2 bases, there was a span of 11 bases. This chain's CDR3 is CASSLRSPINTGELFF. The CDR3 bases are TGTGCCAGCAGCTTAAGAAGCCCAATTAACACCGGGGAGCTGTTTTTT.

The rearrangement joins TRBV7-2 to TRBJ2-1; 10 bases are shared with TRBD2. Germline V gene data show CDR1 as SGHTA and CDR2 as FQGNSA. The CDR3 has 16 residues. The junction had 1 base not matched to a gene; V was cut back by 2 bases and J by 0 bases. The CDR3 loop is CASSLLAGASYNEQFF. The CDR3 coding sequence is TGTGCCAGCAGCTTACTAGCGGGAGCCTCCTACAATGAGCAGTTCTTC.

The chain recombines TRBV5-4 with TRBJ2-7; D is tentatively TRBD1 or TRBD2 (5 bases each). This CDR3 region has 14 residues. Germline assignment: CDR1 SGHNT and CDR2 YYREEE (reference sequence). V gave up 3 bases and J gave up 3 bases, with 13 bases separating them. The CDR3 DNA sequence: TGTGCCAGCAGCTCATTCGGGGCTTACTACGAGCAGTACTTC. Protein product: CASSSFGAYYEQYF.

The chain links TRBV11-3 to TRBJ2-2; TRBD2 agrees at 15 bases. The CDR3 runs 18 residues. CDR1 and CDR2 from the germline V gene are SGHNT and YENEEA. The J segment lost 3 bases and the V segment lost 6 bases, leaving 8 bases of the junction unmatched. The CDR3 coding sequence is TGTGCCAGCAGTCCTGGACTAGCGGGAGGGCCAGACACCGGGGAGCTGTTTTTT. Translation: CASSPGLAGGPDTGELFF.

The CDR3 DNA sequence: TGTGCCAGCAGCCCCACAGCGGGAGACGGCACAGATACGCAGTATTTT. Its protein is CASSPTAGDGTDTQYF. The chain is built from TRBV7-6 and TRBJ2-3; 8 bases agree with TRBD2. Per germline, CDR1 SGHVS and CDR2 FNYEAQ. After removal of 5 bases from V and 1 base from J, the junction contained 8 bases not matched to a gene. CDR3 size: 16 residues.

The J gene is TRBJ1-1, the V gene TRBV14; no reliable D call. The CDR3 is made up of 13 amino acids. Between the trimmed V and J ends, which lost 2 bases and 1 base, there was a span of 5 bases. Germline V CDR1 and CDR2: SGHDN, FVKESK. In DNA, the CDR3 is TGTGCCAGCAGCCAATCAGCGAACACTGAAGCTTTCTTT. This gives the protein CASSQSANTEAFF.

The chain combines TRBV18 with TRBJ1-1, with a possible D match to TRBD1 (6 bases). This CDR3 spans 18 amino acids. V was cut by 1 base and J by 1 base, with 19 bases left in between. Germline loops: CDR1 KGHSH, CDR2 LQKENI. The CDR3: CASSPLRGGGPTNTEAFF. In nucleotides, the CDR3 is TGTGCCAGCTCACCACTCCGCGGCGGGGGGCCGACGAACACTGAAGCTTTCTTT.

The chain links TRBV5-6 to TRBJ2-2, with a tentative D call TRBD1 (5 bases). Looked up from germline, CDR1 is SGHDT and CDR2 is YYEEEE. This CDR3 is built from 15 residues. V lost 1 base, J lost 3 bases, and 10 bases lay in between. The CDR3 sequence is CASSLRQGDTGELFF. CDR3 nucleotide sequence: TGTGCCAGCAGCTTGAGGCAGGGTGACACCGGGGAGCTGTTTTTT.

V is TRBV6-1 and J is TRBJ2-7, with 8 bases identical to TRBD1. The CDR3 has 15 residues. Trimming at V came to 5 bases and at J to 3 bases, leaving 9 bases not matched to a gene. Germline V CDR1 and CDR2: MNHNS, SASEGT. CDR3 amino acids: CASSPGAGGFYEQYF. Here the CDR3 DNA reads TGTGCCAGCAGTCCCGGGGCAGGGGGCTTCTACGAGCAGTACTTC.

V gene TRBV2 combines with J gene TRBJ2-5; D is ambiguous. The CDR3 runs to 11 residues. CDR1 is SNHLY and CDR2 is FYNNEI in the germline V gene. The V end lost 2 bases, the J end lost 4 bases, and 2 bases lay between the germline ends. The CDR3 sequence is CASSEIETQYF. DNA of the CDR3: TGTGCCAGCAGTGAAATAGAGACCCAGTACTTC.

The V and J genes are TRBV6-1 and TRBJ2-1; D ambiguous. CDR3 length: 14 residues. Germline values: CDR1 MNHNS, CDR2 SASEGT. V lost 7 bases, J lost 0 bases, and 10 bases lay in between. CDR3 in amino acids: CASNRLDSYNEQFF. The CDR3 region has the DNA TGTGCCAGCAATCGATTAGACTCCTACAATGAGCAGTTCTTC.

The V gene is TRBV2, the J gene TRBJ2-2; TRBD1 is a possible D gene (5 bases). The germline CDR1 and CDR2 sequences are SNHLY and FYNNEI. Trimming took off 2 bases at V and 4 bases at J, with 11 bases between the two ends. CDR3 length equals 15 residues. The CDR3 DNA reads as TGTGCCAGCAGTGAACAGGGATCAGGCACCGGGGAGCTGTTTTTT. Encoded protein: CASSEQGSGTGELFF.

V is TRBV28 and J is TRBJ1-5; maybe TRBD1 (5 bases). CDR1 is MDHEN and CDR2 is SYDVKM in the germline V gene. The ends were cut back, 3 bases at V and 6 bases at J, with 21 bases in the middle. CDR3 length: 17 residues. The CDR3 region is CASSLTTGTRGIQPQHF. CDR3 DNA: TGTGCCAGCAGTTTGACGACCGGGACCCGGGGAATTCAGCCCCAGCATTTT.

The J gene is TRBJ2-7, the V gene TRBV4-1, with 12 bases fitting TRBD2. Looked up from germline, CDR1 is MGHRA and CDR2 is YSYEKL. The CDR3 consists of 17 residues. The trim removed 1 base at V and 4 bases at J, leaving 8 bases unmatched. The CDR3 nucleotides read TGCGCCAGCAGCCAAGTCGACATGGGACTAGCGGGTTACGAGCAGTACTTC. This encodes CASSQVDMGLAGYEQYF.

This chain connects TRBV6-6 to TRBJ1-2; D is ambiguous. The CDR3 is 13 residues long. Looked up from germline, CDR1 is MNHNY and CDR2 is SVGAGI (reference sequence). V lost 7 bases to trimming and J lost 4 bases, with 13 bases between them. The CDR3 region is CASTPEGSYGYTF. The CDR3 coding sequence is TGTGCCAGCACCCCTGAAGGTAGCTATGGCTACACCTTC.

This clone was picked up a small number of times. The chain carries TRBV10-1 and TRBJ1-5; D gene ambiguous. CDR1 WNHNN and CDR2 SYGVQD come from the germline V gene (reference sequence). V lost 6 bases and J lost 0, with 12 bases in between. The CDR3 sequence is 15 residues long. In nucleotides, the CDR3 is TGCGCCAGCAGCGGAATGCCCACTAGCAATCAGCCCCAGCATTTT. Translated: CASSGMPTSNQPQHF.

Note on this clone: Additional DNA sequences in this sample encode the identical CDR3. The V gene is TRBV30, the J gene TRBJ1-6, with D perhaps TRBD1 (5 bases). The CDR3 runs 13 residues. CDR1 is GTSNPN, CDR2 SVGIG, per germline (reference sequence). V was cut by 1 base and J by 6 bases, with 7 bases left in between. DNA for the CDR3: TGTGCCTGGAGTGGGGGGGTTAATTCACCCCTCCACTTT. It is translated as CAWSGGVNSPLHF.

This chain links TRBV25-1 with TRBJ2-1; D remains unclear. V gave up 1 base and J gave up 2 bases, with 3 bases separating them. This CDR3 has 13 amino acids. Germline V gene sequence: CDR1 MGHDK, CDR2 SYGVNS. CDR3 DNA: TGTGCCAGCAGTGAATCCCCCTACAATGAGCAGTTCTTC. Amino acids: CASSESPYNEQFF.

The CDR3 here is CASSRFTDTQYF. The CDR3 DNA is TGTGCCAGCAGCCGATTCACAGATACGCAGTATTTT. V usage is TRBV11-2 and J usage is TRBJ2-3, with D hard to call. Germline V gives CDR1 SGHAT, CDR2 FQNNGV. Trimming stripped 5 bases from V and 2 bases from J, with 5 bases between. This CDR3 is built from 12 residues.

The chain combines TRBV30 with TRBJ1-2, with TRBD1 as a possible D gene (6 bases). V was clipped by 0 bases and J by 6 bases, with 11 bases between them. This CDR3 spans 13 amino acids. Germline V gene data show CDR1 as GTSNPN and CDR2 as SVGIG (reference sequence). The CDR3 sequence is CAWSVQGTHGYTF. Written as DNA, the CDR3 is TGTGCCTGGAGTGTACAGGGCACCCATGGCTACACCTTC.

The chain employs TRBV7-3 and TRBJ2-7; TRBD2 might be the D (5 bases). V lost 2 bases to trimming and J lost 4 bases, with 21 bases between them. The CDR3 runs 17 residues. Germline assignment: CDR1 SGHTA and CDR2 FQGTGA. CDR3 DNA sequence: TGTGCCAGCAGCTTATGGTCGACGGGGAGAGGGCATTACGAGCAGTACTTC. The encoded protein is CASSLWSTGRGHYEQYF.

The chain uses TRBV14 and TRBJ1-2, with D possibly TRBD1 on 6 matching bases. The V end lost 4 bases, the J end lost 8 bases, and 20 bases lay between the germline ends. The germline gives CDR1 SGHDN, CDR2 FVKESK. The CDR3 spans 15 residues. The CDR3 region has the DNA TGTGCCAGCAGCCTCCGGTCGGGGGGCTGGTACGGCTACACCTTC. Translated: CASSLRSGGWYGYTF.

The chain links TRBV27 to TRBJ2-1; 8 bases are a match to TRBD1. The germline V gene has CDR1 MNHEY and CDR2 SMNVEV (reference sequence). The CDR3 sequence is 15 residues long. V trimming: 2 bases; J trimming: 7 bases; junction bases outside the gene matches: 7. CDR3 sequence: CASSLNGQGWNEQFF. The CDR3 nucleotides read TGTGCCAGCAGTTTAAACGGACAGGGATGGAATGAGCAGTTCTTC.

V and J are TRBV5-1 and TRBJ1-1; D might be TRBD1 (5 bases). The germline V and J ends were trimmed by 0 bases and 10 bases, with 16 bases remaining between them. The V gene's germline CDR1 is SGHRS and CDR2 YFSETQ. The CDR3 is 14 residues long. The CDR3 nucleotides read TGCGCCAGCAGCTTGGCCCCCGGGGGGGAGGTAGCTTTCTTT. It translates to CASSLAPGGEVAFF. The entire variable domain, with the rest obtained from reference TRBV5-1 and TRBJ1-1, is as follows: KAGVTQTPRYLIKTRGQQVTLSCSPISGHRSVSWYQQTPGQGLQFLFEYFSETQRNKGNFPGRFSGRQFSNSRSEMNVSTLELGDSALYLCASSLAPGGEVAFFGQGTRLTVV.

The chain links TRBV5-1 to TRBJ2-7, with no clear D. Germline V CDR1 and CDR2: SGHRS, YFSETQ. CDR3 size: 14 residues. V shed 0 bases and J shed 3 bases, with 10 bases lying between them. The CDR3 DNA reads as TGCGCCAGCAGCTTGGGTGGATCCCTCTACGAGCAGTACTTC. It yields the protein CASSLGGSLYEQYF.